This section outlines one T cell receptor (beta chain) sequence together with its context. The entry originates in a study of blood T cell repertoires in COVID-19. Study-level information: Sites in the United States, Italy and Spain provided acute and convalescent COVID-19 samples. PBMCs, B-cell-depleted T cells, or T cells provided the cDNA or gDNA that made up the material.

The CDR3 runs 16 residues. Germline CDR1 is LNHNV and CDR2 is YYDKDF (reference sequence). V was pared by 5 bases and J by 1 base, with 9 bases of the junction left unmatched. Participant ages covered about 18 to 95 years across about two dozen US areas. Cohort allocation depended upon clinical history that participants reported. The assay was immunoSEQ multiplex PCR, and TCRdb's table has in-frame clones only and misses some. The sample carries 130,000 or so clones, under 85% recorded once. This clonotype originated in a man between 25 and 39 years old who had recovered from COVID-19. Sequencing was performed on PBMCs or T cells enriched from blood (not recorded which). The chain employs TRBV15 and TRBJ2-3; TRBD2 matches 7 bases. In nucleotides, the CDR3 is TGTGCCACCAGCGGATGGACTAGTTATCGCACAGATACGCAGTATTTT. As protein: CATSGWTSYRTDTQYF. The full variable domain, rest sourced from reference TRBV15 and TRBJ2-3, is DAMVIQNPRYQVTQFGKPVTLSCSQTLNHNVMYWYQQKSSQAPKLLFHYYDKDFNNEADTPDNFQSRRPNTSFCFLDIRSPGLGDTAMYLCATSGWTSYRTDTQYFGPGTRLTVL.